This T cell receptor (beta chain) was obtained from a study of blood T cell repertoires in COVID-19. About the research overall: The origin of the acute and convalescent COVID-19 samples was the United States, Italy and Spain. Sources were T cells, B-cell-depleted T cells, or PBMCs; the material itself was cDNA or gDNA.

Per the original data handling: By means of reference gene primer amplification, nucleated cell counts were estimated. Using immunoSEQ multiplex PCR, the repertoire was profiled, and TCRdb retains in-frame clones only, with some absent. V and J calls and clone size are copied from that table; D and trimming were computed from the DNA. The profile shows around 300,000 clones, roughly 89% of them singletons. Germline CDR1 ENHRY, CDR2 SYGVKD. Trimming cost V 10 bases and J 4 bases; bases outside gene matches: 6. The CDR3 runs to 13 residues. The study counted Cohort 3 donors as recovered given two negative PCRs, clearance, or symptom resolution.

The receptor's source is a woman between 25 and 40 years old who had recovered from COVID-19. Sequencing used PBMCs or T cells enriched from blood (not recorded which). The chain combines TRBV10-3 with TRBJ2-7; 11 bases match TRBD2. As DNA, the CDR3 is TGTGCCACCCACGCTAGCGGGGGGTACGAGCAGTACTTC. Protein product: CATHASGGYEQYF.